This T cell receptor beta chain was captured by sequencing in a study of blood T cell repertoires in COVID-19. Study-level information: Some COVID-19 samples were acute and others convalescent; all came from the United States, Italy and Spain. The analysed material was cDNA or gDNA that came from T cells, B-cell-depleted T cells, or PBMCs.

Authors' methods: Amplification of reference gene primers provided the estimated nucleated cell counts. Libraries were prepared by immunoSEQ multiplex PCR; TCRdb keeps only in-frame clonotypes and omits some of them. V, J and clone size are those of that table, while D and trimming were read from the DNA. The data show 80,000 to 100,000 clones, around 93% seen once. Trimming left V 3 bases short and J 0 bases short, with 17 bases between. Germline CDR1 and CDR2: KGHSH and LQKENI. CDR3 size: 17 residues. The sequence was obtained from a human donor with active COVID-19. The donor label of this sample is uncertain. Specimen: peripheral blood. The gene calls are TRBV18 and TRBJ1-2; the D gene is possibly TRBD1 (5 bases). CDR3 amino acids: CASSPTTGGGANYGYTF. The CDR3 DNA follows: TGTGCCAGCTCACCTACCACAGGTGGAGGGGCTAACTATGGCTACACCTTC.